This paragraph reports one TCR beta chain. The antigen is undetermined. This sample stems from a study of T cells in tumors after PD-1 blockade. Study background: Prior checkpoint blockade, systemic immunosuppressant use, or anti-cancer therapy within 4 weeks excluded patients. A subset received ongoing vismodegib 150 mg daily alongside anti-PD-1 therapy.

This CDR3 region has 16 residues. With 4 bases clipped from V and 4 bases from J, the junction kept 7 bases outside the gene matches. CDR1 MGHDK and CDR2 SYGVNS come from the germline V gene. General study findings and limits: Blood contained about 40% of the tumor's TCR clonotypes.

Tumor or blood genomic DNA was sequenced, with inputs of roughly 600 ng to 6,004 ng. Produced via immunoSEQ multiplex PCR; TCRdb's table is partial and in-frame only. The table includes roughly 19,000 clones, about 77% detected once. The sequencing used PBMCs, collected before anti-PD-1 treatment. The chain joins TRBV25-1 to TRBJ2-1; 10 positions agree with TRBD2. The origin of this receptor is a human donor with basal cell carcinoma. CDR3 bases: TGTGCCAGCAGTGCCCGGACTAGCGGTCTGTACAATGAGCAGTTCTTC. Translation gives CASSARTSGLYNEQFF.